Below are 27 T cell receptor beta chains sequenced from a single sample in a study of T-cell memory formation after mild COVID-19. TCRdb fed the 5' RACE reads into MiXCR, producing one record per CDR3 protein. Here the sample spans about 470,000 distinct CDR3 sequences, about 20% being singletons. Sequencing was carried out using PBMCs or a T cell subset sorted from them (not recorded which). These receptor sequences come from an adult woman who had mild COVID-19 (a few samples of this study predate the infection). Cell type and time point are not known.

This clonotype was detected only a few times. The V call is TRBV4-3, the J call TRBJ1-2; the match to TRBD1 covers 9 bases. Germline CDR1 reads LGHNA; CDR2 reads YSLEER. This CDR3 spans 16 amino acids. Trimming removed 0 bases from V and 8 bases from J; junction bases left unmatched: 10. CDR3 nucleotide sequence: TGCGCCAGCAGCCAAGACCCGGGACAGGGATGGAAGGGCTACACCTTC. Amino acid sequence: CASSQDPGQGWKGYTF.

This clonotype has a handful of counts. This rearrangement joins TRBV6-2 or TRBV6-3 to TRBJ2-4; no firm D call. Trimming cost V 2 bases and J 4 bases, with 15 bases left between them. Germline CDR1 reads MNHEY; CDR2 reads SVGEGT. This CDR3 has 16 amino acids. The DNA for the CDR3 is TGTGCCAGCAGTTACCCCCCTCGGAGACCAAAAAACATTCAGTACTTC. Translated, it gives CASSYPPRRPKNIQYF.

Concerning this clonotype: Relative to the germline gene, one junction end is altered; a read error may explain this. The chain has TRBV18 and TRBJ2-1; 8 nucleotides match TRBD1. CDR1 is KGHSH, CDR2 LQKENI, per germline. This CDR3 spans 13 amino acids. CDR3: CASSPGRGQASIF. The CDR3 nucleotides read TGTGCCAGCTCACCGGGACGGGGACAGGCCTCGATCTTC.

This clonotype was observed at least ten times. The chain is built from TRBV5-1 and TRBJ2-6; D might be TRBD1 (6 bases). This CDR3 spans 14 amino acids. CDR1 is SGHRS and CDR2 is YFSETQ in the germline V gene. The V and J ends lost 0 bases and 5 bases respectively, with 6 bases between them. The CDR3 reads CASSLGDRANVLTF. CDR3 nucleotides: TGCGCCAGCAGCTTGGGGGACAGGGCCAACGTCCTGACTTTC. Combining the CDR3 with reference TRBV5-1 and TRBJ2-6 gives the whole variable domain KAGVTQTPRYLIKTRGQQVTLSCSPISGHRSVSWYQQTPGQGLQFLFEYFSETQRNKGNFPGRFSGRQFSNSRSEMNVSTLELGDSALYLCASSLGDRANVLTFGAGSRLTVL.

This clonotype was seen a handful of times. V is TRBV12-3 or TRBV12-4 and J is TRBJ2-2; D perhaps matches TRBD1 (6 bases). The ends were cut back, 5 bases at V and 4 bases at J, with 14 bases in the middle. The CDR3 runs 15 residues. The DNA of the CDR3 is TGTGCCAGCAGTCAAAAAATGGACAGCACCGGGGAGCTGTTTTTT. The encoded protein is CASSQKMDSTGELFF.

The J gene is TRBJ2-7, the V gene TRBV7-9, with a tentative D call TRBD2 (6 bases). Germline V gene sequence: CDR1 SEHNR, CDR2 FQNEAQ (reference sequence). V shed 2 bases and J shed 5 bases, with 16 bases lying between them. This CDR3 has 15 residues. CDR3 in amino acids: CASSLSRGGEDEQYF. The CDR3 region has the DNA TGTGCCAGCAGCTTATCGAGGGGTGGGGAGGACGAGCAGTACTTC.

The chain employs TRBV14 and TRBJ1-1, with 9 positions matching TRBD1. The CDR3 covers 15 residues. Germline V gene sequence: CDR1 SGHDN, CDR2 FVKESK. V trimming: 4 bases; J trimming: 5 bases; junction bases outside the gene matches: 8. The CDR3 is CASSRAGTGRTEAFF. The CDR3 DNA reads as TGTGCCAGCAGCCGCGCCGGGACAGGGCGAACTGAAGCTTTCTTT.

In this sample, this clonotype turned up many times. The rearrangement joins TRBV3-1 to TRBJ1-1; 11 bases are a match to TRBD1. This CDR3 has 15 residues. The V segment lost 2 bases and the J segment 4 bases; nucleotides outside the gene matches: 3. Germline CDR1 and CDR2: LGHDT and YNNKEL (reference sequence). The CDR3 nucleotides are TGTGCCAGCAGCCAACTTGGGACAGGGGGCACTGAAGCTTTCTTT. The encoded protein is CASSQLGTGGTEAFF.

This clonotype showed up just a few times. The chain uses TRBV7-9 and TRBJ2-3, with 7 bases that match TRBD1. The CDR3 has 15 residues. In germline, CDR1 is SEHNR, CDR2 FQNEAQ (reference sequence). V lost 3 bases to trimming and J lost 4 bases; unmatched junction nucleotides: 7. The CDR3 loop is CASSLGDRAADTQYF. DNA for the CDR3: TGTGCCAGCAGCTTGGGTGACAGGGCGGCAGATACGCAGTATTTT. The full variable domain, completed using reference TRBV7-9 and TRBJ2-3, is DTGVSQNPRHKITKRGQNVTFRCDPISEHNRLYWYRQTLGQGPEFLTYFQNEAQLEKSRLLSDRFSAERPKGSFSTLEIQRTEQGDSAMYLCASSLGDRAADTQYFGPGTRLTVL.

This rearrangement joins TRBV19 to TRBJ2-2; D not certain. Germline values: CDR1 LNHDA, CDR2 SQIVND (reference sequence). This CDR3 is built from 12 residues. V lost 3 bases to trimming and J lost 6 bases, with 5 bases between them. Here the CDR3 reads CASSISAGELFF. The DNA of the CDR3 is TGTGCCAGTAGTATCAGTGCCGGGGAGCTGTTTTTT.

The chain joins TRBV25-1 to TRBJ1-2; 7 bases agree with TRBD1. Germline V gene data show CDR1 as MGHDK and CDR2 as SYGVNS. The CDR3 totals 13 residues. V gave up 4 bases and J gave up 3 bases; unmatched junction bases: 2. The CDR3 reads CASSGDRDYGYTF. Written as DNA, the CDR3 is TGTGCCAGCAGTGGAGACAGGGACTATGGCTACACCTTC.

CDR3 in amino acids: CASSGQASSGNTIYF. The DNA for the CDR3 is TGTGCCAGCTCGGGACAGGCCTCCTCTGGAAACACCATATATTTT. The chain carries TRBV6-6 and TRBJ1-3; TRBD1 matches at 8 bases. This CDR3 is 15 amino acids long. Trimming removed 8 bases from V and 0 bases from J; junction bases left unmatched: 6. CDR1 and CDR2 from the germline V gene are MNHNY and SVGAGI (reference sequence).

A few counts support this clonotype. The chain uses TRBV4-2 and TRBJ2-3; maybe TRBD2 (5 bases). The CDR3 has 18 residues. Germline loops: CDR1 LGHNA, CDR2 YNFKEQ. The germline V and J ends were trimmed by 4 bases and 3 bases, with 23 bases remaining between them. This chain's CDR3 is CASSPHGAANFTTDTQYF. The DNA of the CDR3 is TGTGCCAGCAGCCCCCATGGAGCGGCCAACTTCACGACAGATACGCAGTATTTT.

This chain uses TRBV5-4 with TRBJ2-2; 8 bases map to TRBD2. The germline CDR1 and CDR2 sequences are SGHNT and YYREEE (reference sequence). Losses at the gene ends were 3 bases for V and 3 bases for J; bases not matched to a gene: 7. The length of the CDR3 is 16 residues. The CDR3 sequence: CASSWNAGGDTGELFF. The CDR3 DNA follows: TGTGCCAGCAGCTGGAACGCGGGGGGAGACACCGGGGAGCTGTTTTTT.

This chain connects TRBV20-1 to TRBJ2-7; weak D call: TRBD2 (5 bases). This CDR3 is built from 12 residues. In germline, CDR1 is DFQATT, CDR2 SNEGSKA (reference sequence). The ends were cut back, 6 bases at V and 0 bases at J, with 9 bases in the middle. CDR3 protein: CSAHGGSYEQYF. In DNA form, the CDR3 reads TGCAGTGCGCACGGAGGCTCCTACGAGCAGTACTTC.

The chain recombines TRBV2 with TRBJ2-2, with D maybe TRBD1 (6 bases). The germline CDR1 and CDR2 sequences are SNHLY and FYNNEI. The V end lost 7 bases, the J end lost 6 bases, and 12 bases lay between the germline ends. The CDR3 is 13 amino acids. CDR3 nucleotide sequence: TGTGCCAGCACCAAAGAGGGGGCCGGGGAGCTGTTTTTT. This gives the protein CASTKEGAGELFF.

The sample holds a few counts of this clonotype. CDR3 in DNA: TGTGCCAGCAGCGTTCGGTCCCTCAATGAGCAGTTCTTC. As protein: CASSVRSLNEQFF. The chain employs TRBV9 and TRBJ2-1; D gene uncertain. CDR1 and CDR2 (germline): SGDLS, YYNGEE. V lost 2 bases, J lost 6 bases, and 9 bases lay in between. The CDR3 runs 13 residues.

This clonotype has ten or more counts. The rearrangement links TRBV27 to TRBJ2-2; D possibly corresponds to TRBD1 (6 bases). The germline CDR1 and CDR2 sequences are MNHEY and SMNVEV (reference sequence). Trimming cost V 5 bases and J 7 bases, with 20 bases left between them. The CDR3 length is 16 residues. CDR3 sequence: CASSGTQGTYSGELFF. DNA for the CDR3: TGTGCCAGCAGTGGAACTCAGGGGACCTACAGCGGGGAGCTGTTTTTT.

This clonotype was seen a handful of times. V usage is TRBV6-2 or TRBV6-3 and J usage is TRBJ1-5; D unclear. Per the germline V gene, CDR1 is MNHEY and CDR2 is SVGEGT. This CDR3 spans 14 amino acids. V lost 2 bases and J 0 bases, leaving 5 bases between the germline ends. Here the CDR3 reads CASSYGYSNQPQHF. DNA of the CDR3: TGTGCCAGCAGTTACGGGTATAGCAATCAGCCCCAGCATTTT.

The chain joins TRBV12-3 or TRBV12-4 to TRBJ1-1; 8 nucleotides align to TRBD1. The CDR3 runs 14 residues. Germline trimming cut 3 bases from V and 7 bases from J; bases unmatched to any gene: 7. CDR3 nucleotide sequence: TGTGCCAGCAGTTTCGCAGGGGGCGAAGGTGAAGCTTTCTTT. This encodes CASSFAGGEGEAFF.

This chain links TRBV5-5 with TRBJ2-7, with 9 bases fitting TRBD1. V was pared by 5 bases and J by 3 bases, with 6 bases of the junction left unmatched. Germline assignment: CDR1 SGHKS and CDR2 YYEKEE (reference sequence). The CDR3 loop spans 14 amino acids. CDR3 coding DNA: TGTGCCAGCAGACCCGGGACAGGGCACTACGAGCAGTACTTC. Protein product: CASRPGTGHYEQYF.

CDR3 in amino acids: CSALRGSGRSTDTQYF. The CDR3 DNA reads as TGCAGTGCCCTCAGGGGTAGCGGGAGGAGCACAGATACGCAGTATTTT. This chain links TRBV20-1 with TRBJ2-3, with 10 nucleotides matching TRBD2. Germline-derived CDR1 and CDR2 are DFQATT and SNEGSKA (reference sequence). The CDR3 length is 16 residues. J was trimmed by 0 bases and V by 6 bases; bases with no gene match: 9.

The chain has TRBV12-3 or TRBV12-4 and TRBJ1-6; no definite D call. This CDR3 has 14 residues. The V and J ends lost 3 bases and 14 bases respectively, with 17 bases between them. The CDR3 nucleotides read TGTGCCAGCAGTTTTTACAGCGCGACGGGCACCCTCCACTTT. Residues: CASSFYSATGTLHF.

This clonotype was detected ten times or more. V usage is TRBV5-1 and J usage is TRBJ2-7, with D possibly being TRBD1 (5 bases). The V and J ends lost 0 bases and 2 bases respectively, with 9 bases between them. Germline V CDR1 and CDR2: SGHRS, YFSETQ. The CDR3 runs to 14 residues. The CDR3 region has the DNA TGCGCCAGCAGCTTGGAGGGGCAGACCTACGAGCAGTACTTC. Translation: CASSLEGQTYEQYF.

This clonotype was counted a few times. This rearrangement joins TRBV29-1 to TRBJ2-1; D is ambiguous. The V end lost 1 base, the J end lost 2 bases, and 6 bases lay between the germline ends. This CDR3 comprises 13 residues. Germline V gene lookup returns CDR1 SQVTM and CDR2 ANQGSEA. The CDR3 protein is CSVEVTPYNEQFF. Here the CDR3 DNA reads TGCAGCGTTGAAGTCACCCCCTACAATGAGCAGTTCTTC.

This clonotype was counted a few times. This chain connects TRBV27 to TRBJ1-1; D possibly corresponds to TRBD1 (6 bases). The CDR3 runs to 12 residues. Germline lookup yields CDR1 MNHEY and CDR2 SMNVEV (reference sequence). The V end lost 6 bases, the J end lost 10 bases, and 15 bases lay between the germline ends. This CDR3 is CASSTGRRGAFF. In nucleotides, the CDR3 is TGTGCCAGCAGCACAGGGAGGCGGGGAGCTTTCTTT.

The chain links TRBV11-2 to TRBJ2-7; TRBD1 might be the D (5 bases). CDR1 and CDR2 (germline): SGHAT, FQNNGV. The CDR3 is 15 residues long. The V and J ends lost 0 bases and 0 bases respectively, with 9 bases between them. CDR3 nucleotide sequence: TGTGCCAGCAGCTTAGACAGGGTTCGCTCCTACGAGCAGTACTTC. Translating it yields CASSLDRVRSYEQYF. The complete variable domain, with remaining parts taken from reference TRBV11-2 and TRBJ2-7, reads EAGVAQSPRYKIIEKRQSVAFWCNPISGHATLYWYQQILGQGPKLLIQFQNNGVVDDSQLPKDRFSAERLKGVDSTLKIQPAKLEDSAVYLCASSLDRVRSYEQYFGPGTRLTVT.